This T cell receptor beta chain was identified in a study of blood T cell repertoires in COVID-19. On the study more broadly: COVID-19 samples collected from the United States, Italy and Spain covered acute and convalescent phases. PBMCs, B-cell-depleted T cells, or T cells provided the cDNA or gDNA that made up the material.

The age range of participants was about 18 to 95 years, with residence in under 25 US areas. Sequencing used immunoSEQ multiplex PCR; TCRdb keeps in-frame clones, though not all of them. The data show hundreds of thousands of clones, with around 91% seen just once and around 4.5% held by the top ten. Germline V gives CDR1 MDHEN, CDR2 SYDVKM. The V and J ends lost 1 base and 11 bases respectively, with 14 bases between them. This CDR3 is built from 14 residues. The J gene is TRBJ1-4, the V gene TRBV28, with D perhaps TRBD1 (5 bases). The source of this sequence is a woman under 30 with acute COVID-19. The source material was PBMCs or T cells enriched from blood (not recorded which). CDR3 region: CASSLFFGEGKLFF. The DNA for the CDR3 is TGTGCCAGCAGTTTATTCTTCGGGGAGGGGAAACTGTTTTTT.